This TCR beta chain was identified in a study of CD8 T cells in Susac syndrome. Study-wide findings and caveats: The study conceded that its TCR sequencing and HLA analysis involved relatively few individuals.

A remark on this clonotype: The antigen remains unidentified.

The CDR3 is made up of 14 amino acids. Between the trimmed V and J ends, which lost 2 bases and 0 bases, there was a span of 6 bases. The RNA, about 0.45 to 1 ug, was put through reverse transcription using random hexamers. TCR beta CDR3 was amplified by immunoSEQ covering 54 Vbeta and 13 Jbeta. TCRdb itself ran the immunoSEQ multiplex PCR reads through MiXCR, one entry per CDR3 protein. The table has 150,000 to 200,000 distinct CDR3 sequences, 93% seen once. Sequencing of TCR beta was carried out in blood CD8+ and CD4+ T cells. The rearrangement joins TRBV12-3 or TRBV12-4 to TRBJ2-3; D unresolved. Sequenced: CD4+ T cells from PBMCs. This clonotype originated in a human donor in good health. The CDR3 DNA follows: TGTGCCAGCAGTTTAACTGATAGCACAGATACGCAGTATTTT. Protein product: CASSLTDSTDTQYF.